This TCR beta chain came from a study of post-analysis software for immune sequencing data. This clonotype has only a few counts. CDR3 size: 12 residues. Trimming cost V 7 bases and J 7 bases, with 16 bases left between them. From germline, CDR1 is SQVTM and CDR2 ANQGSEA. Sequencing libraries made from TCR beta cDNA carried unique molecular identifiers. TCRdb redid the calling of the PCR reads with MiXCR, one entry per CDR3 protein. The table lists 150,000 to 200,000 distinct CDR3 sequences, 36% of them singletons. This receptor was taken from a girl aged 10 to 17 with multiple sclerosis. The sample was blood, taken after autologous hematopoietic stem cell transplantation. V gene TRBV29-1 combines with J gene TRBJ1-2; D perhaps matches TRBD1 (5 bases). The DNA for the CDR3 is TGCAGCGCCTGGGGGGGTGAGGGTGGCTACACCTTC. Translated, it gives CSAWGGEGGYTF.